The 12 T cell receptor beta chains below all came from one sample that was sequenced in a study of blood T cell repertoires in COVID-19. Generated by immunoSEQ multiplex PCR, the TCRdb table keeps only in-frame clones and is missing some. This repertoire shows roughly 220,000 clones, 84% found once; its top ten account for about 1.5%. Material: peripheral blood. Every receptor here comes from a woman aged 40 to 55 who had recovered from COVID-19.

The chain carries TRBV5-1 and TRBJ2-1; 12 bases match TRBD2. Germline V gene data show CDR1 as SGHRS and CDR2 as YFSETQ. J lost 4 bases, V lost 1 base, and 3 bases had no gene match. The CDR3 covers 16 residues. CDR3 amino acids: CASSLTSGGSYNEQFF. The CDR3 DNA is TGCGCCAGCAGCTTGACTAGCGGGGGGTCTTACAATGAGCAGTTCTTC.

This chain uses TRBV30 with TRBJ1-2; 9 nucleotides match TRBD1. The J segment lost 8 bases and the V segment lost 1 base, leaving 14 bases of the junction unmatched. Germline CDR1 is GTSNPN and CDR2 is SVGIG (reference sequence). The CDR3 is 16 residues long. CDR3 DNA: TGTGCCTGGAGTGATGGGACAGGGTCCCCTCATGGGGGCTACACCTTC. Translation: CAWSDGTGSPHGGYTF.

The rearrangement links TRBV7-9 to TRBJ2-7; 7 bases are shared with TRBD1. V trimming: 0 bases; J trimming: 6 bases; junction bases outside the gene matches: 8. The germline V gene has CDR1 SEHNR and CDR2 FQNEAQ (reference sequence). The CDR3 covers 15 residues. DNA of the CDR3: TGTGCCAGCAGCTTAGCAGGGGGCGCTTTTGGCGAGCAGTACTTC. This codes for CASSLAGGAFGEQYF.

This clone appeared once. The chain couples TRBV5-1 to TRBJ2-7, with 8 bases that match TRBD1. Per germline, CDR1 SGHRS and CDR2 YFSETQ. V gave up 1 base and J gave up 4 bases; unmatched junction bases: 4. The CDR3 is 14 residues long. The CDR3 region has the DNA TGCGCCAGCAGCTTGCCGGGACAGGAATACGAGCAGTACTTC. Its protein product is CASSLPGQEYEQYF. Full variable domain (rest looked up from reference TRBV5-1 and TRBJ2-7): KAGVTQTPRYLIKTRGQQVTLSCSPISGHRSVSWYQQTPGQGLQFLFEYFSETQRNKGNFPGRFSGRQFSNSRSEMNVSTLELGDSALYLCASSLPGQEYEQYFGPGTRLTVT.

This clone was seen a few times. This rearrangement joins TRBV30 to TRBJ1-4; perhaps TRBD1 as D (5 bases). The CDR3 totals 14 residues. Germline V lookup: CDR1 GTSNPN, CDR2 SVGIG (reference sequence). Between the trimmed V and J ends, which lost 1 base and 5 bases, there was a span of 11 bases. In DNA, the CDR3 is TGTGCCTGGAGTGGTTTGGGGGGGAATGAAAAACTGTTTTTT. This encodes CAWSGLGGNEKLFF.

The CDR3 DNA follows: TGTGCCAGCAGCTTAGGATTTGGACGCCCAGGGAATTCACCCCTCCACTTT. Translated: CASSLGFGRPGNSPLHF. The rearrangement uses TRBV7-3 and TRBJ1-6; tentative D call: TRBD1 (5 bases). The CDR3 length is 17 residues. Trimming shortened V by 2 bases and J by 7 bases, and 18 bases separated the two germline ends. The germline CDR1 and CDR2 sequences are SGHTA and FQGTGA.

The rearrangement links TRBV18 to TRBJ2-2; possibly TRBD2 for D (5 bases). This CDR3 is built from 12 residues. V lost 11 bases to trimming and J lost 4 bases, with 11 bases between them. Germline V CDR1 and CDR2: KGHSH, LQKENI. CDR3: CAGVRGTGELFF. The CDR3 DNA reads as TGTGCCGGGGTCCGGGGCACCGGGGAGCTGTTTTTT.

This chain joins TRBV24-1 and TRBJ2-7, with 12 positions matching TRBD2. With V trimmed by 11 bases and J by 2 bases, 3 bases remained unmatched. CDR1 and CDR2 (germline): KGHDR, SFDVKD. The CDR3 length is 13 residues. CDR3 in amino acids: CASTSGGTYEQYF. The DNA of the CDR3 is TGTGCCAGCACTAGCGGGGGGACCTACGAGCAGTACTTC.

This clone has only one observation. V is TRBV9 and J is TRBJ2-2; D possibly corresponds to TRBD2 (5 bases). V lost 2 bases to trimming and J lost 8 bases, with 10 bases between them. Germline assignment: CDR1 SGDLS and CDR2 YYNGEE. The CDR3 length is 13 residues. In DNA, the CDR3 is TGTGCCAGCAGCGTTTCCGGGGTTGGGGAGCTGTTTTTT. Protein sequence: CASSVSGVGELFF.

This clone was found a few times. This chain links TRBV30 with TRBJ2-4, with D possibly TRBD1 on 6 matching bases. CDR3 length equals 14 residues. Germline CDR1 and CDR2: GTSNPN and SVGIG (reference sequence). V lost 3 bases and J lost 0, with 9 bases in between. The CDR3 region has the DNA TGTGCCTGGAGCAGGACAGTAGCCAAAAACATTCAGTACTTC. It translates to CAWSRTVAKNIQYF.

DNA for the CDR3: TGTGCCAGCAGTTACGCGGACAGGGACACGCAGTATTTT. Its translation is CASSYADRDTQYF. The genes are TRBV6-5 and TRBJ2-3; 8 bases match TRBD1. Trimming removed 2 bases from V and 9 bases from J; junction bases left unmatched: 4. CDR1 is MNHEY, CDR2 SVGAGI, per germline. The CDR3 is made up of 13 amino acids.

The J gene is TRBJ2-3, the V gene TRBV6-6; D call uncertain. V was cut by 8 bases and J by 0 bases, with 15 bases left in between. The CDR3 length is 15 residues. CDR1 and CDR2 (germline): MNHNY, SVGAGI (reference sequence). For the CDR3, the DNA is TGTGCCAGCGCCCCCCGGCCCGGGAGCACAGATACGCAGTATTTT. This encodes CASAPRPGSTDTQYF.